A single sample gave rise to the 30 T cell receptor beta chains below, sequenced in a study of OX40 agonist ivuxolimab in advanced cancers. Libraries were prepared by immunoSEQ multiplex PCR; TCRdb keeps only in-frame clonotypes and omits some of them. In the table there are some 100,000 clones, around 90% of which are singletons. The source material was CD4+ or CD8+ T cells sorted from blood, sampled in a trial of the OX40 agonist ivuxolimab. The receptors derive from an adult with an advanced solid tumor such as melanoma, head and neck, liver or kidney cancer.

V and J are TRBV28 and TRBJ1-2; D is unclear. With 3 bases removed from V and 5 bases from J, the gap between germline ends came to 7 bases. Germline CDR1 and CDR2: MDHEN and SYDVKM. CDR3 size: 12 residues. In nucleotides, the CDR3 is TGTGCCAGCAGTTTGGTGAAGTATGGCTACACCTTC. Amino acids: CASSLVKYGYTF.

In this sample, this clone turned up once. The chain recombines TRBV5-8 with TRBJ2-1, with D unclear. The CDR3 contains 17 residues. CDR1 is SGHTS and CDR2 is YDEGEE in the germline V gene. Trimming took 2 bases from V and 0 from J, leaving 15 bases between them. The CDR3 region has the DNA TGTGCCAGCAGCTTTTCCAGGCACTCGAGCTCCTACAATGAGCAGTTCTTC. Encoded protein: CASSFSRHSSSYNEQFF.

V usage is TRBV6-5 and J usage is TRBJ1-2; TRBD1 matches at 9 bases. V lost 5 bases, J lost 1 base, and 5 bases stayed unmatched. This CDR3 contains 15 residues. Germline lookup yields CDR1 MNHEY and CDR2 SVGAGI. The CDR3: CASSPGQGNNYGYTF. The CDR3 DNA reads TGTGCCAGCAGTCCGGGACAGGGCAATAACTATGGCTACACCTTC.

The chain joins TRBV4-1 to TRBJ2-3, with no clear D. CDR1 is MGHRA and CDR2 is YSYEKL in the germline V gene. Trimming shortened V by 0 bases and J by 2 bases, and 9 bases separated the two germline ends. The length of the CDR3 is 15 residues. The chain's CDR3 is CASSQDPRSTDTQYF. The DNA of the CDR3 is TGCGCCAGCAGCCAAGACCCTAGGTCCACAGATACGCAGTATTTT.

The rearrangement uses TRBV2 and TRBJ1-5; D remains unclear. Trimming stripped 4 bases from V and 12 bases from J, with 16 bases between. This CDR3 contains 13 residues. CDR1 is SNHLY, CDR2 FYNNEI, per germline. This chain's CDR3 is CASSGEVESNQHF. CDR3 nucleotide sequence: TGTGCCAGCAGTGGCGAGGTAGAAAGCAACCAGCATTTT.

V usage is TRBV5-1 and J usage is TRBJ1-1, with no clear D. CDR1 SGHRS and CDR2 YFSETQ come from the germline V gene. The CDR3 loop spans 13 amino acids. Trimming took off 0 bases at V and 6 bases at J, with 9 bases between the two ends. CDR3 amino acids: CASSLEGRSEAFF. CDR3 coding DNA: TGCGCCAGCAGCTTGGAAGGGCGGTCTGAAGCTTTCTTT.

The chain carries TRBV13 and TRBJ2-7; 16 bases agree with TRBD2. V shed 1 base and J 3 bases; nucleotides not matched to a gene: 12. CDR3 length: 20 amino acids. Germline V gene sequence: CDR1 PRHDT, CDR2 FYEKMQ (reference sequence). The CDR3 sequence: CASSLVPPGLAGGPLYEQYF. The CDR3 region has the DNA TGTGCCAGCAGCTTAGTCCCACCGGGACTAGCGGGGGGGCCTCTCTACGAGCAGTACTTC. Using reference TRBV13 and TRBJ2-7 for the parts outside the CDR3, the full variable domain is AAGVIQSPRHLIKEKRETATLKCYPIPRHDTVYWYQQGPGQDPQFLISFYEKMQSDKGSIPDRFSAQQFSDYHSELNMSSLELGDSALYFCASSLVPPGLAGGPLYEQYFGPGTRLTVT.

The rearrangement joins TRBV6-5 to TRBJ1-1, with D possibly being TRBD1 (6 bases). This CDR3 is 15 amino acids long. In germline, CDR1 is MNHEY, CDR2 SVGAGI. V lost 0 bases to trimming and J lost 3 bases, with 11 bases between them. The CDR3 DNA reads TGTGCCAGCAGTTACTCAGGTAGGGGGTACACTGAAGCTTTCTTT. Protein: CASSYSGRGYTEAFF.

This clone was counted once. The CDR3 sequence is CASSISPGQGFQPQHF. The CDR3 DNA follows: TGTGCCAGTAGTATTTCCCCTGGGCAGGGGTTTCAGCCCCAGCATTTT. The V gene is TRBV19, the J gene TRBJ1-5; the D gene is possibly TRBD1 (6 bases). The length of the CDR3 is 16 residues. V was clipped by 3 bases and J by 6 bases, with 18 bases between them. Per germline, CDR1 LNHDA and CDR2 SQIVND (reference sequence).

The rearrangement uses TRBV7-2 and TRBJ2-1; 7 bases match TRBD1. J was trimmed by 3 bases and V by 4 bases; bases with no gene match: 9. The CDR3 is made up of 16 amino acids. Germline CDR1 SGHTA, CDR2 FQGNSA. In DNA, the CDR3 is TGTGCCAGCAGCTCGCGGACAGGTAGAGGCTACAATGAGCAGTTCTTC. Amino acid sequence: CASSSRTGRGYNEQFF.

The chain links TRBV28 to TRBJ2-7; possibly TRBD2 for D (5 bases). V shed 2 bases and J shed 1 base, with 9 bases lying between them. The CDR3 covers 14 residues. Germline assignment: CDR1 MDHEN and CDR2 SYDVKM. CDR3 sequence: CASSLPGESYEQYF. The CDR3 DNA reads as TGTGCCAGCAGTTTACCTGGGGAGTCCTACGAGCAGTACTTC.

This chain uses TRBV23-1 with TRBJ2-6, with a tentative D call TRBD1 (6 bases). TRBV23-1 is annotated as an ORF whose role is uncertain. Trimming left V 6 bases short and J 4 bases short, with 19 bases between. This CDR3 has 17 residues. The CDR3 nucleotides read TGCGCCAGCAGGGTACAGGGAACCTCGTGGGGGGCCAACGTCCTGACTTTC. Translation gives CASRVQGTSWGANVLTF.

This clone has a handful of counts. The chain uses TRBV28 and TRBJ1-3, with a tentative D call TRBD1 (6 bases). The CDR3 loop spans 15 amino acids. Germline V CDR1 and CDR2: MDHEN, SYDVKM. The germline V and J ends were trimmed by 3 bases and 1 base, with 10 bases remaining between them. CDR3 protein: CASSFDRLSGNTIYF. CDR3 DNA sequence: TGTGCCAGCAGTTTTGACAGGCTGTCTGGAAACACCATATATTTT.

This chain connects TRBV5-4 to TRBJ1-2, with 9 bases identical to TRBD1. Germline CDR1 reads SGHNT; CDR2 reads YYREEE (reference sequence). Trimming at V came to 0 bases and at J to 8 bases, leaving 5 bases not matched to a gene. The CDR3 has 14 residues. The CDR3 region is CASSLGDREGGYTF. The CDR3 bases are TGTGCCAGCAGCTTGGGGGACAGGGAAGGCGGCTACACCTTC.

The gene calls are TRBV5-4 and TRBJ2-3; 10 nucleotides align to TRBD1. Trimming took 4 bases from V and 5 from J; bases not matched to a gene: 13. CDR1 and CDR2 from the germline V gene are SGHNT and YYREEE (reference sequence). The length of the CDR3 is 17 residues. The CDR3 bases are TGTGCCAGCAGCGTGGACCCGGGACAGGGGTCGGGAGATACGCAGTATTTT. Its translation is CASSVDPGQGSGDTQYF.

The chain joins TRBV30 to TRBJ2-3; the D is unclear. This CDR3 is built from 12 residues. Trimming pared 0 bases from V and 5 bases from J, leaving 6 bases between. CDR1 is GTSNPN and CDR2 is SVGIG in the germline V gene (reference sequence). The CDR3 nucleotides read TGTGCCTGGAGTGTACTCGGAGATACGCAGTATTTT. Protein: CAWSVLGDTQYF.

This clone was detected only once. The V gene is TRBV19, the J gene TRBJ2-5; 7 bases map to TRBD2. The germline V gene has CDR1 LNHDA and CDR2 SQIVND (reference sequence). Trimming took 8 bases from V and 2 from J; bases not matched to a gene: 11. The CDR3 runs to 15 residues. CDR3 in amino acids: CASSNSQRGQETQYF. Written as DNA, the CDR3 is TGTGCCAGTTCCAATTCCCAGCGGGGACAAGAGACCCAGTACTTC.

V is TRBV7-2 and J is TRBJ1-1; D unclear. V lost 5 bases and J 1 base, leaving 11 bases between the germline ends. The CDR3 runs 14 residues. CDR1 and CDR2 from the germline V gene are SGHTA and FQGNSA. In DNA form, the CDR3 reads TGTGCCAGCAGCCGACAAATAAAGAACACTGAAGCTTTCTTT. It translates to CASSRQIKNTEAFF. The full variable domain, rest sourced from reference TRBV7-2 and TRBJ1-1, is GAGVSQSPSNKVTEKGKDVELRCDPISGHTALYWYRQSLGQGLEFLIYFQGNSAPDKSGLPSDRFSAERTGGSVSTLTIQRTQQEDSAVYLCASSRQIKNTEAFFGQGTRLTVV.

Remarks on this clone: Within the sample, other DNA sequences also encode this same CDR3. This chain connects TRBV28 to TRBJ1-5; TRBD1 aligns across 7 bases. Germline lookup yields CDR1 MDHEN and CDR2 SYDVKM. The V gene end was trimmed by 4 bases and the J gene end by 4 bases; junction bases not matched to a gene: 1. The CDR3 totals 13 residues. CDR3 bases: TGTGCCAGCAGTTCCAGGGGGAATCAGCCCCAGCATTTT. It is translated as CASSSRGNQPQHF.

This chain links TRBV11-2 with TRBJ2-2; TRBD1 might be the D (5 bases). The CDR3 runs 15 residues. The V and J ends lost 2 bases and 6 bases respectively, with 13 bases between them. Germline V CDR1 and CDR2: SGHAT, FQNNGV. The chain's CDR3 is CASSLIKGQAGELFF. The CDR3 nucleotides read TGTGCCAGCAGCTTAATCAAAGGACAAGCCGGGGAGCTGTTTTTT. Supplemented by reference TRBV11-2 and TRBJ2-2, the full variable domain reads EAGVAQSPRYKIIEKRQSVAFWCNPISGHATLYWYQQILGQGPKLLIQFQNNGVVDDSQLPKDRFSAERLKGVDSTLKIQPAKLEDSAVYLCASSLIKGQAGELFFGEGSRLTVL.

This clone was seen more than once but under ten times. The CDR3: CASSGPGQSSYNSPLHF. As DNA, the CDR3 is TGTGCCAGCAGTGGACCGGGACAGAGCTCCTATAATTCACCCCTCCACTTT. The V and J genes are TRBV6-1 and TRBJ1-6, with TRBD1 matching over 7 bases. Germline CDR1 MNHNS, CDR2 SASEGT. The CDR3 spans 17 residues. V lost 4 bases and J lost 0; bases outside the gene matches: 6.

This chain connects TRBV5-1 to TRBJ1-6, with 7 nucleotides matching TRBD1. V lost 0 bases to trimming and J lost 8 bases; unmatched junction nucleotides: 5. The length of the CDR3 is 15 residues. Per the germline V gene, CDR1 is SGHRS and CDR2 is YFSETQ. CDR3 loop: CASSLGGGAYSPLHF. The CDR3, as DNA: TGCGCCAGCAGCTTGGGAGGGGGCGCTTATTCACCCCTCCACTTT.

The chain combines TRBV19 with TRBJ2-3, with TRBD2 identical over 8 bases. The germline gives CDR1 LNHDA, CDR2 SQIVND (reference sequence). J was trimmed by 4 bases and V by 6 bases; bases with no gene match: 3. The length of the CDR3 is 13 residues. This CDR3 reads CASSYSGADTQYF. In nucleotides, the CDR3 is TGTGCCAGTAGCTATAGCGGGGCAGATACGCAGTATTTT.

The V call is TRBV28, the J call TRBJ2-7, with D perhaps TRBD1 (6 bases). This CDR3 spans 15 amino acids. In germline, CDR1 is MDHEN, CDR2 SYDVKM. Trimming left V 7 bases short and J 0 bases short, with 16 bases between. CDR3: CASTPRRDISYEQYF. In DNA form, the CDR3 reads TGTGCCAGCACCCCCCGCCGGGACATCTCCTACGAGCAGTACTTC.

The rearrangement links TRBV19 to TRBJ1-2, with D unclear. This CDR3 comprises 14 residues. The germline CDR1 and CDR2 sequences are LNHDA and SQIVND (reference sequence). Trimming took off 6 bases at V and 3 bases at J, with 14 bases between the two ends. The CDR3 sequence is CASRSGRRDYGYTF. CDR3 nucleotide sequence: TGTGCCAGTAGGTCGGGCCGGCGGGACTATGGCTACACCTTC.

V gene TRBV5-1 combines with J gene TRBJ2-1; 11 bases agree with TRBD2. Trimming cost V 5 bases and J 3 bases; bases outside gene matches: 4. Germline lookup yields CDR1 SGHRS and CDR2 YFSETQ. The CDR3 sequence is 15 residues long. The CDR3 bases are TGCGCCAGCAGATCCCTAGCGGGGGGCTACAATGAGCAGTTCTTC. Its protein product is CASRSLAGGYNEQFF.

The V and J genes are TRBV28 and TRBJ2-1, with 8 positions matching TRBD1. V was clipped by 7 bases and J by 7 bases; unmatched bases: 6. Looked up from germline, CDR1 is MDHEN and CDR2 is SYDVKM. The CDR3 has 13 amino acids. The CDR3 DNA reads TGTGCCAGCACCCTCCAGGGGGCTAATGAGCAGTTCTTC. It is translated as CASTLQGANEQFF. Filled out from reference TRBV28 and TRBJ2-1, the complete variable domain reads DVKVTQSSRYLVKRTGEKVFLECVQDMDHENMFWYRQDPGLGLRLIYFSYDVKMKEKGDIPEGYSVSREKKERFSLILESASTNQTSMYLCASTLQGANEQFFGPGTRLTVL.

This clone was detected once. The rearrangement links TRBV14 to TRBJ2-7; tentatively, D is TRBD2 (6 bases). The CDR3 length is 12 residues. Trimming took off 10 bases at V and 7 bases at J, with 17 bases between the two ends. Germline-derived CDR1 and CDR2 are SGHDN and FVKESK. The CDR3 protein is CATPEGWREQYF. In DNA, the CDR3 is TGTGCCACCCCGGAGGGTTGGCGGGAGCAGTACTTC.

CDR3 in amino acids: CASSDWTGHGYTF. The CDR3 DNA follows: TGTGCCAGCAGTGACTGGACAGGGCATGGCTACACCTTC. This chain connects TRBV6-4 to TRBJ1-2; 8 nucleotides agree with TRBD1. Germline CDR1 reads MRHNA; CDR2 reads SNTAGT. The CDR3 totals 13 residues. The J segment lost 6 bases and the V segment lost 1 base, leaving 1 base of the junction unmatched.

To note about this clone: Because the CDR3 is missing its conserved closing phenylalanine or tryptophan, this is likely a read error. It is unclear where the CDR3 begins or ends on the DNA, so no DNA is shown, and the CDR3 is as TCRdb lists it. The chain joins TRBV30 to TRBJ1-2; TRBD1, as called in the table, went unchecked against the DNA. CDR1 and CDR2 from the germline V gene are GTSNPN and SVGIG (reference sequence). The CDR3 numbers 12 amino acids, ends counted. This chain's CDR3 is CAWSVLTGALIH.